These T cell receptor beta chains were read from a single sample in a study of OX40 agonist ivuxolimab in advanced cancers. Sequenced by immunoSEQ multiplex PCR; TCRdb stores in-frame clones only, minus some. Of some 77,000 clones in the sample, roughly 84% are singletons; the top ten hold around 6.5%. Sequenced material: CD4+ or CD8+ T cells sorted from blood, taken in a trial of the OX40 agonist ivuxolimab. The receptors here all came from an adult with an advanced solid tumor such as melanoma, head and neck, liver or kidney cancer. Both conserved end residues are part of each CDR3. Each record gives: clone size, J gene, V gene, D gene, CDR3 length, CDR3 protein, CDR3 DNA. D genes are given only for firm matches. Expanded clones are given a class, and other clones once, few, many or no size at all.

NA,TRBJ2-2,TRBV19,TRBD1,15,CASSIAGQGTGELFF,TGTGCCAGTAGTATTGCCGGACAGGGCACCGGGGAGCTGTTTTTT
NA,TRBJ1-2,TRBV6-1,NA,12,CASSGQGLGYTF,TGTGCCAGCAGTGGTCAGGGGCTTGGCTACACCTTC
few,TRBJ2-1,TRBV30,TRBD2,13,CASGTSGRSEQFF,TGTGCGTCCGGGACTAGCGGGAGAAGTGAGCAGTTCTTC
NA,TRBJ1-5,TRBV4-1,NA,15,CASSPRDRSNQPQHF,TGCGCCAGCAGCCCAAGAGACAGGAGCAATCAGCCCCAGCATTTT
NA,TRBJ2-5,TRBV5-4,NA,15,CASSPPVPSQETQYF,TGTGCCAGCAGCCCCCCGGTCCCGAGCCAGGAGACCCAGTACTTC
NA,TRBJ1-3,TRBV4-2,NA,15,CASSQEGFTGNTIYF,TGTGCCAGCAGCCAAGAAGGGTTCACTGGAAACACCATATATTTT
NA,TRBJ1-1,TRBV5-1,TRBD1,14,CASSPGTANTEAFF,TGCGCCAGCAGCCCCGGGACAGCGAACACTGAAGCTTTCTTT
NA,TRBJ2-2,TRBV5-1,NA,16,CASSLVVGAHTGELFF,TGCGCCAGCAGCTTGGTTGTGGGGGCGCACACCGGGGAGCTGTTTTTT
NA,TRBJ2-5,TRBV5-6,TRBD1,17,CASTSAAGGRYWETQYF,TGTGCCAGCACCTCTGCGGCAGGGGGCAGGTACTGGGAGACCCAGTACTTC
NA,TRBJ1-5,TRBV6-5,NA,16,CASSFSASGADQPQHF,TGTGCCAGCAGTTTCTCCGCCTCGGGGGCGGATCAGCCCCAGCATTTT
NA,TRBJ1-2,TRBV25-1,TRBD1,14,CASSGRQGNYGYTF,TGTGCCAGCAGTGGGCGACAGGGCAACTATGGCTACACCTTC
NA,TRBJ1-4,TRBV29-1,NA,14,CSVAPTGVNEKLFF,TGCAGCGTCGCTCCGACCGGAGTTAATGAAAAACTGTTTTTT
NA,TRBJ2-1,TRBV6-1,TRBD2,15,CASSRAGLGGNEQFF,TGTGCCAGCAGCCGAGCGGGACTAGGGGGCAATGAGCAGTTCTTC
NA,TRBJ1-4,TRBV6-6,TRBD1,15,CASSYRTGTTEKLFF,TGTGCCAGCAGTTACAGGACAGGGACTACTGAAAAACTGTTTTTT
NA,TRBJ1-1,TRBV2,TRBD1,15,CASSEDRGRGTEAFF,TGTGCCAGCAGTGAGGACAGGGGGCGCGGAACTGAAGCTTTCTTT
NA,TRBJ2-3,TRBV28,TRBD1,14,CASSLPQGADTQYF,TGTGCCAGCAGTCTTCCACAGGGGGCAGATACGCAGTATTTT
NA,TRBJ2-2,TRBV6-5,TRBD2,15,CASSSSGPPTGELFF,TGTGCCAGCAGCTCTAGCGGGCCGCCCACCGGGGAGCTGTTTTTT
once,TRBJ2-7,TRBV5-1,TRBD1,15,CASSSGLKTGDEQYF,TGCGCCAGCAGCTCGGGACTCAAGACAGGGGACGAGCAGTACTTC
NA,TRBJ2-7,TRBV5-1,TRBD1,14,CASSRTGGFDEQYF,TGCGCCAGCAGCCGGACAGGGGGCTTCGACGAGCAGTACTTC
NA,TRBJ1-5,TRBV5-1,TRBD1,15,CASSAGTGESQPQHF,TGCGCCAGCAGCGCCGGGACAGGGGAGAGTCAGCCCCAGCATTTT
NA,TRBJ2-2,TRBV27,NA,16,CASSLSGFANTGELFF,TGTGCCAGCAGTTTATCAGGGTTCGCGAACACCGGGGAGCTGTTTTTT
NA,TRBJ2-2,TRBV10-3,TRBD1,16,CAISETGQGDTGELFF,TGTGCCATCAGTGAAACGGGACAGGGGGACACCGGGGAGCTGTTTTTT
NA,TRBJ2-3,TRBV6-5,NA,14,CASSPQSGVDTQYF,TGTGCCAGCAGTCCTCAGTCTGGCGTGGATACGCAGTATTTT
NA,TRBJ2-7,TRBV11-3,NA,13,CASSKSPGYEQYF,TGTGCCAGCAGCAAAAGTCCCGGTTACGAGCAGTACTTC
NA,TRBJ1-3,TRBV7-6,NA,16,CASSLAAVSSGNTIYF,TGTGCCAGCAGCTTAGCGGCGGTTTCGTCTGGAAACACCATATATTTT
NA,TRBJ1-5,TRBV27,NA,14,CASGPPWSNQPQHF,TGTGCCAGCGGGCCCCCATGGAGCAATCAGCCCCAGCATTTT
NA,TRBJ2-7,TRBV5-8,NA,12,CASSHDRYEQYF,TGTGCCAGCAGCCATGACCGCTACGAGCAGTACTTC
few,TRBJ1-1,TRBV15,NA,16,CATSRWDSRMNTEAFF,TGTGCCACCAGCAGATGGGACTCGAGAATGAACACTGAAGCTTTCTTT
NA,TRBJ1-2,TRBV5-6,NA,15,CASSLAGPGNYGYTF,TGTGCCAGCAGCTTGGCGGGGCCCGGTAACTATGGCTACACCTTC
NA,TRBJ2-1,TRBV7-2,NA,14,CASSHPGHYNEQFF,TGTGCCAGCAGCCACCCGGGACACTACAATGAGCAGTTCTTC
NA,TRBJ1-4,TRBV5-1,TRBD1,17,CASSLLTGGPGNEKLFF,TGCGCCAGCAGCTTACTCACAGGGGGCCCGGGTAATGAAAAACTGTTTTTT
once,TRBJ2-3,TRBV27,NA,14,CASTPEVSTDTQYF,TGTGCCAGTACTCCCGAGGTTAGCACAGATACGCAGTATTTT
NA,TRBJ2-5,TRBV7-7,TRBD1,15,CASSLVGTDEETQYF,TGTGCCAGCAGCTTAGTTGGGACAGATGAAGAGACCCAGTACTTC
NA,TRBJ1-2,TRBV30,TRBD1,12,CAQYIQGAGYTF,TGTGCACAATATATCCAGGGGGCAGGCTACACCTTC
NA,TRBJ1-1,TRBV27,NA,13,CASSLIVQGEAFF,TGTGCCAGCAGTTTAATCGTACAGGGTGAAGCTTTCTTT
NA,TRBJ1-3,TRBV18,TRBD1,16,CASSPGAGGSGNTIYF,TGTGCCAGCTCACCAGGCGCAGGGGGTAGTGGAAACACCATATATTTT
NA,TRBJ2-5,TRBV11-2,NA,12,CASSSSQETQYF,TGTGCCAGCAGCTCGAGTCAAGAGACCCAGTACTTC
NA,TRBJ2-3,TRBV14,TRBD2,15,CASSRTSGGTDTQYF,TGTGCCAGCTCCCGGACTAGCGGGGGCACAGATACGCAGTATTTT
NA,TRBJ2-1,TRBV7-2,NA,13,CASSFTTLHEQFF,TGTGCCAGCAGCTTTACGACGTTGCATGAGCAGTTCTTC
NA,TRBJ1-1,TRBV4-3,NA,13,CASSRTQGTEAFF,TGCGCCAGCAGCCGAACGCAGGGGACTGAAGCTTTCTTT
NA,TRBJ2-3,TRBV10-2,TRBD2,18,CASSESRLAGRQTDTQYF,TGCGCCAGCAGTGAGTCAAGGCTAGCGGGTAGGCAGACAGATACGCAGTATTTT
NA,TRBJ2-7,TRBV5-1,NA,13,CASSGKGVNEQYF,TGCGCCAGCAGTGGAAAAGGGGTTAACGAGCAGTACTTC
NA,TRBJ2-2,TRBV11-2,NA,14,CASSFGQHTGELFF,TGTGCCAGCAGCTTCGGACAGCACACCGGGGAGCTGTTTTTT
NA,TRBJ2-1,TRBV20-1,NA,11,CSEGGHNEQFF,TGCAGTGAGGGGGGGCACAATGAGCAGTTCTTC
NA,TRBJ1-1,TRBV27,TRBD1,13,CASKGGGGHRAFF,TGTGCCAGCAAGGGCGGAGGGGGCCATCGAGCTTTCTTT
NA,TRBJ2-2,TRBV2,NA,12,CASGRNTGELFF,TGTGCCAGCGGGAGGAACACCGGGGAGCTGTTTTTT
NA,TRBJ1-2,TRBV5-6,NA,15,CASSLVPGNLRGYTF,TGTGCCAGCAGCTTGGTACCAGGGAATCTCCGAGGCTACACCTTC